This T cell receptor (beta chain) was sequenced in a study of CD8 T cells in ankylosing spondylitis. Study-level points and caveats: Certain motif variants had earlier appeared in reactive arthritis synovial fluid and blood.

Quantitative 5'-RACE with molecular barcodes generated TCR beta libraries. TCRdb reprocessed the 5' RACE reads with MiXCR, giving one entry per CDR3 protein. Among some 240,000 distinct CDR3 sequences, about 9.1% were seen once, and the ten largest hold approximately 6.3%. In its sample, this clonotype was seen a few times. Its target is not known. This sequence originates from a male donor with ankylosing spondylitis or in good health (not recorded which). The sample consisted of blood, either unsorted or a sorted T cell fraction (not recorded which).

CDR3 in DNA: TGTGCCAGCAGCTTAGCGCGTTTAAGCGGGGGTAACCAAGAGACCCAGTACTTC. Amino acids: CASSLARLSGGNQETQYF. V is TRBV7-2 and J is TRBJ2-5; 8 bases agree with TRBD2. CDR1 is SGHTA and CDR2 is FQGNSA in the germline V gene. Trimming at V came to 0 bases and at J to 0 bases, leaving 9 bases not matched to a gene. The CDR3 spans 18 residues.